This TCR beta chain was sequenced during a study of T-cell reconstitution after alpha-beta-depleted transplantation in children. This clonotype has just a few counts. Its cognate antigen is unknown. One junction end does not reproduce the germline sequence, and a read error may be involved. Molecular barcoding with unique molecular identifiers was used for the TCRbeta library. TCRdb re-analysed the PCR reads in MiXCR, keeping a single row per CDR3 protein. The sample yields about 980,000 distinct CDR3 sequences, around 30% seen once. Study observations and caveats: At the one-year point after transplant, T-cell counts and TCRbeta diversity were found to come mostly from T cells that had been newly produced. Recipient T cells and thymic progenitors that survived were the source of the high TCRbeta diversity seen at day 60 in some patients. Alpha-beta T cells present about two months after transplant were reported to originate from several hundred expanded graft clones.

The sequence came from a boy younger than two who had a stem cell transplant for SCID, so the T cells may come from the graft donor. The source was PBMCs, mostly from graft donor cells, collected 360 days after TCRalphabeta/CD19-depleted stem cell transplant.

CDR3 DNA: TGTGCCAGCAGTTCCGGACTAGGGGGGGATTTT. Translated: CASSSGLGGDF. The rearrangement uses TRBV12-3 or TRBV12-4 and TRBJ2-3; maybe TRBD2 (7 bases). This CDR3 comprises 11 residues.